These 22 T cell receptor beta chains share one sample of origin, sequenced in a study of T cell responses to AZD1222 COVID-19 vaccine. Produced via immunoSEQ multiplex PCR; TCRdb's table is partial and in-frame only. The sample records 120,000 to 150,000 clones, 89% being singletons. Source: peripheral blood, taken 28 days after the second AZD1222 dose. Receptors were obtained from an adult who received the AZD1222 COVID-19 vaccine.

The chain employs TRBV11-2 and TRBJ2-2; unclear D gene. Germline-derived CDR1 and CDR2 are SGHAT and FQNNGV. V lost 3 bases and J 7 bases, leaving 9 bases between the germline ends. The CDR3 is 13 amino acids. CDR3 sequence (DNA): TGTGCCAGCAGCTTCCAGGTGCACGGGGAGCTGTTTTTT. Its protein product is CASSFQVHGELFF.

The chain joins TRBV4-3 to TRBJ2-3; no firm D call. Trimming cost V 0 bases and J 4 bases, with 5 bases left between them. The CDR3 is made up of 13 amino acids. CDR1 is LGHNA, CDR2 YSLEER, per germline. The CDR3 coding sequence is TGCGCCAGCAGCCAAGAGACACCAGATACGCAGTATTTT. Protein: CASSQETPDTQYF.

The V call is TRBV27, the J call TRBJ1-6; 9 nucleotides agree with TRBD1. The V and J ends lost 1 base and 8 bases, in that order; junction bases with no gene match: 12. The CDR3 runs to 18 residues. Germline V gene lookup returns CDR1 MNHEY and CDR2 SMNVEV (reference sequence). The CDR3 reads CASSLWTGQGPGDSPLHF. In nucleotides, the CDR3 is TGTGCCAGCAGTTTATGGACAGGACAGGGGCCGGGGGATTCACCCCTCCACTTT.

The V gene is TRBV11-3, the J gene TRBJ2-7; D unclear. The CDR3 covers 11 residues. The V end lost 8 bases, the J end lost 5 bases, and 10 bases lay between the germline ends. The V gene's germline CDR1 is SGHNT and CDR2 YENEEA. In nucleotides, the CDR3 is TGTGCCAGCTCCTCCCGCCACGAGCAGTACTTC. Translated, it gives CASSSRHEQYF.

The chain carries TRBV25-1 and TRBJ1-4; 10 nucleotides align to TRBD1. The CDR3 spans 16 residues. J lost 6 bases, V lost 8 bases, and 12 bases had no gene match. Germline-derived CDR1 and CDR2 are MGHDK and SYGVNS. CDR3 in amino acids: CASLDRGPHWDEKLFF. CDR3 sequence (DNA): TGTGCCAGCCTTGACAGGGGGCCCCATTGGGATGAAAAACTGTTTTTT. Drawing the rest from reference TRBV25-1 and TRBJ1-4, the complete variable domain is EADIYQTPRYLVIGTGKKITLECSQTMGHDKMYWYQQDPGMELHLIHYSYGVNSTEKGDLSSESTVSRIRTEHFPLTLESARPSHTSQYLCASLDRGPHWDEKLFFGSGTQLSVL.

The chain is built from TRBV2 and TRBJ1-2; D unresolved. The CDR3 spans 17 residues. Between the trimmed V and J ends, which lost 1 base and 4 bases, there was a span of 19 bases. Germline CDR1 is SNHLY and CDR2 is FYNNEI. The CDR3 region has the DNA TGTGCCAGCAGTGAAGGAGATGTGGGTTGGGGAGTCTATGGCTACACCTTC. Its translation: CASSEGDVGWGVYGYTF.

This chain uses TRBV7-2 with TRBJ1-3; D not resolved. V lost 5 bases to trimming and J lost 6 bases, with 14 bases between them. CDR1 is SGHTA, CDR2 FQGNSA, per germline. CDR3 length equals 14 residues. The CDR3 DNA follows: TGTGCCAGCAGCACCGGCCCTTATACAAACACCATATATTTT. Translation: CASSTGPYTNTIYF.

The rearrangement links TRBV5-1 to TRBJ1-6; TRBD1 is a possible D gene (6 bases). The ends were cut back, 0 bases at V and 7 bases at J, with 17 bases in the middle. Germline CDR1 SGHRS, CDR2 YFSETQ. This CDR3 contains 17 residues. The CDR3 is CASSLGWGASRNSPLHF. The CDR3 bases are TGCGCCAGCAGCTTGGGTTGGGGGGCGTCACGGAATTCACCCCTCCACTTT.

V usage is TRBV4-3 and J usage is TRBJ2-5; 12 bases agree with TRBD2. With V trimmed by 0 bases and J by 7 bases, 15 bases remained unmatched. Germline CDR1 LGHNA, CDR2 YSLEER. The CDR3 length is 19 residues. The CDR3: CASSQDIFIGLAGSSTQYF. In nucleotides, the CDR3 is TGCGCCAGCAGCCAAGATATTTTTATTGGACTAGCGGGGTCCTCGACCCAGTACTTC.

The chain couples TRBV7-9 to TRBJ1-3, with D possibly being TRBD1 (5 bases). Germline CDR1 reads SEHNR; CDR2 reads FQNEAQ (reference sequence). The CDR3 is 16 amino acids. V was clipped by 4 bases and J by 2 bases, with 15 bases between them. CDR3 coding DNA: TGTGCCAGCAGCTCGTACCTCGTAGGGGCTGGAAACACCATATATTTT. Translation: CASSSYLVGAGNTIYF.

The chain uses TRBV30 and TRBJ2-3; TRBD2 matches at 10 bases. The V segment lost 2 bases and the J segment 4 bases; nucleotides outside the gene matches: 9. Germline CDR1 GTSNPN, CDR2 SVGIG (reference sequence). The CDR3 has 16 amino acids. CDR3 loop: CAWSSSSGSRADTQYF. The CDR3 DNA sequence: TGTGCCTGGAGTTCTTCTAGCGGGAGTAGGGCAGATACGCAGTATTTT.

The CDR3 region has the DNA TGTGCCAGCGGTCGGGACAGGGCGGTCTCTGAGCAGTACTTC. Its protein is CASGRDRAVSEQYF. The chain uses TRBV7-9 and TRBJ2-7; 9 positions agree with TRBD1. The V gene end was trimmed by 8 bases and the J gene end by 7 bases; junction bases not matched to a gene: 12. Per germline, CDR1 SEHNR and CDR2 FQNEAQ (reference sequence). The CDR3 contains 14 residues.

This sequence joins TRBV19 and TRBJ1-4; 9 bases are shared with TRBD1. The length of the CDR3 is 15 residues. V shed 5 bases, J shed 7 bases, and the junction held 8 bases outside the gene matches. Germline CDR1 and CDR2: LNHDA and SQIVND (reference sequence). DNA for the CDR3: TGTGCCAGTAGTCCGCGACAGGGGGTTGGTGAAAAACTGTTTTTT. It is translated as CASSPRQGVGEKLFF.

This clone was seen only a few times. Other DNA sequences in this sample translate to the same CDR3. This chain links TRBV19 with TRBJ1-1; the match to TRBD1 covers 8 bases. The V and J ends lost 4 bases and 2 bases, in that order; junction bases with no gene match: 3. The CDR3 runs to 14 residues. CDR1 is LNHDA, CDR2 SQIVND, per germline (reference sequence). The CDR3, as DNA: TGTGCCAGTAGTAGCGACAGGGGAAACACTGAAGCTTTCTTT. It is translated as CASSSDRGNTEAFF.

This chain joins TRBV28 and TRBJ2-1, with TRBD2 matching 9 bases. Looked up from germline, CDR1 is MDHEN and CDR2 is SYDVKM. The V gene end was trimmed by 1 base and the J gene end by 9 bases; junction bases not matched to a gene: 10. The length of the CDR3 is 16 residues. CDR3 nucleotide sequence: TGTGCCAGCAGTTTATTCACCTTAGCGGGAGAAGGTGAGCAGTTCTTC. This translates into CASSLFTLAGEGEQFF.

J is TRBJ2-3 and V is TRBV5-1; unclear D gene. Looked up from germline, CDR1 is SGHRS and CDR2 is YFSETQ. The CDR3 extends over 14 amino acids. The V gene lost 1 base and the J gene lost 1 base, with 7 bases spanning the gap. The CDR3 DNA reads as TGCGCCAGCAGCTTGCATTCGGGCACAGATACGCAGTATTTT. Translated: CASSLHSGTDTQYF.

V and J are TRBV19 and TRBJ1-4, with TRBD1 matching 8 bases. V shed 5 bases and J 5 bases; nucleotides not matched to a gene: 10. Germline assignment: CDR1 LNHDA and CDR2 SQIVND (reference sequence). The CDR3 is made up of 16 amino acids. The CDR3 protein is CASSPRTGWGNEKLFF. DNA for the CDR3: TGTGCCAGTAGTCCCCGGACAGGGTGGGGCAATGAAAAACTGTTTTTT.

The chain recombines TRBV6-5 with TRBJ1-2, with D uncertain. The CDR3 runs to 12 residues. Germline V gives CDR1 MNHEY, CDR2 SVGAGI. This CDR3 is CASGQESGGYTF. The CDR3 DNA is TGTGCGAGTGGGCAGGAGTCCGGTGGCTACACCTTC.

The gene calls are TRBV3-1 (or the pseudogene TRBV3-2) and TRBJ1-5; possible D gene TRBD1, 6 bases. CDR1 is LGHDT and CDR2 is YNNKEL in the germline V gene (reference sequence). Trimming removed 1 base from V and 10 bases from J, with 17 bases in between. The CDR3 extends over 15 amino acids. The CDR3: CASSQASGTMGPQHF. The CDR3 nucleotides are TGTGCCAGCAGCCAAGCCTCCGGGACAATGGGACCCCAGCATTTT.

In DNA, the CDR3 is TGTGCCAGCAGTTTTAGGGGGCTAGCGGGATTTTACGAGCAGTACTTC. Translating gives CASSFRGLAGFYEQYF. The chain has TRBV28 and TRBJ2-7; 9 bases map to TRBD2. Germline values: CDR1 MDHEN, CDR2 SYDVKM. With V trimmed by 3 bases and J by 4 bases, 10 bases remained unmatched. CDR3 length: 16 residues.

The chain joins TRBV11-3 to TRBJ2-7; weak D call: TRBD1 (6 bases). The CDR3 covers 14 residues. V lost 3 bases and J lost 2, with 11 bases in between. Per the germline V gene, CDR1 is SGHNT and CDR2 is YENEEA. CDR3 protein: CASSFQGLTYEQYF. The CDR3 DNA follows: TGTGCCAGCAGCTTCCAGGGGTTAACCTACGAGCAGTACTTC.

In nucleotides, the CDR3 is TGTGCCAGCAGCTCTCGACTAGCGGGCCCCCGACTAGGCTACGAGCAGTACTTC. Protein product: CASSSRLAGPRLGYEQYF. The chain combines TRBV7-2 with TRBJ2-7, with 10 bases lining up with TRBD2. The junction had 15 bases not matched to a gene; V was cut back by 4 bases and J by 3 bases. Germline CDR1 is SGHTA and CDR2 is FQGNSA. The CDR3 runs 18 residues.